This T cell receptor beta chain derives from a study of OX40 agonist ivuxolimab in advanced cancers. Germline V gene sequence: CDR1 SGHRS, CDR2 YFSETQ. The CDR3 totals 14 residues. The J segment lost 1 base and the V segment lost 4 bases, leaving 3 bases of the junction unmatched. On this clone itself: Its antigen is not identified.

Method: immunoSEQ multiplex PCR; TCRdb's copy keeps in-frame clones and lacks some. The table has around 85,000 clones, about 89% seen once. Study-level results: CD8+ T cells were the subset that, on average, had more expanded clones than CD4+.

Patients were ineligible given autoimmune disease history or systemic immunosuppression. This clonotype was obtained from an adult with an advanced solid tumor such as melanoma, head and neck, liver or kidney cancer. The sequenced sample was CD4+ or CD8+ T cells sorted from blood, obtained in a trial of the OX40 agonist ivuxolimab. This chain joins TRBV5-1 and TRBJ2-7, with 9 bases that match TRBD1. In DNA form, the CDR3 reads TGCGCCAGCAGCCCTGGACAGGGGTCCTACGAGCAGTACTTC. Translation gives CASSPGQGSYEQYF. Full variable domain (rest looked up from reference TRBV5-1 and TRBJ2-7): KAGVTQTPRYLIKTRGQQVTLSCSPISGHRSVSWYQQTPGQGLQFLFEYFSETQRNKGNFPGRFSGRQFSNSRSEMNVSTLELGDSALYLCASSPGQGSYEQYFGPGTRLTVT.